What follows are 4 T cell receptor beta chains derived from one specimen sequenced in a study of spatial heterogeneity in lung cancer. Findings and caveats of the study: Tumors with more nonsynonymous mutations had more expanded intratumoral alpha and beta TCRs.

One entry per CDR3 protein results from TCRdb running MiXCR on the 5' RACE reads. The repertoire includes approximately 11,000 distinct CDR3 sequences, approximately 4.7% of them detected once, and over 10% sits in the top ten. What these receptors recognize is not known. The time point here: sample taken at primary tumor resection. The sample in question was lung tumor tissue, obtained at surgery. The receptor source for this set is a male donor with early-stage non-small cell lung cancer.

By share, this clonotype ranks as medium-sized (0.01 to 0.1%). This beta chain is a stray sequence in a library constructed for alpha chains; its clone size is not meaningful. The chain uses TRBV20-1 and TRBJ2-2, with 7 bases lining up with TRBD1. Germline lookup yields CDR1 DFQATT and CDR2 SNEGSKA (reference sequence). The CDR3 spans 15 residues. Losses at the gene ends were 6 bases for V and 4 bases for J; bases not matched to a gene: 11. The CDR3 spells CSAPNRGSSTGELFF. In DNA form, the CDR3 reads TGCAGTGCCCCGAACAGGGGATCGAGCACCGGGGAGCTGTTTTTT.

This clonotype was counted many times. This beta chain is an unintended read in a library built for alpha chains; its size means little. The CDR3 reads CASRTPPSYEQYF. CDR3 DNA: TGTGCCAGCAGAACGCCTCCGTCCTACGAGCAGTACTTC. V and J are TRBV6-2 or TRBV6-3 and TRBJ2-7; D remains ambiguous. Trimming shortened V by 6 bases and J by 1 base, and 10 bases separated the two germline ends. CDR1 and CDR2 (germline): MNHEY, SVGEGT. The CDR3 contains 13 residues.

The sample holds many counts of this clonotype. This beta chain is an off-target read within a library intended for alpha chains, so its frequency means little. The chain couples TRBV7-9 to TRBJ2-4, with D possibly matching TRBD1 (6 bases). With 2 bases removed from V and 7 bases from J, the gap between germline ends came to 9 bases. This CDR3 has 13 amino acids. Germline V gene data show CDR1 as SEHNR and CDR2 as FQNEAQ (reference sequence). The CDR3 DNA follows: TGTGCCAGCAGCTTACTTCAGGGGAACATTCAGTACTTC. Protein sequence: CASSLLQGNIQYF.

This clonotype was seen many times. This beta chain lies outside the target of a library built for alpha chains; its clone size means little. This chain joins TRBV7-8 and TRBJ1-5, with unresolved D. Germline lookup yields CDR1 SGHVS and CDR2 FQNEAQ. The CDR3 contains 15 residues. Trimming shortened V by 2 bases and J by 1 base, and 9 bases separated the two germline ends. This CDR3 reads CASSLLDRSNQPQHF. CDR3 sequence (DNA): TGTGCCAGCAGCTTATTGGATAGGAGCAATCAGCCCCAGCATTTT.